A single sample is the source of the 5 T cell receptor beta chains below, sequenced in a study of cytomegalovirus exposure and HLA in healthy donors. Primers for the PCR totalled 60 Vbeta and 13 Jbeta. Sequencing used immunoSEQ multiplex PCR; TCRdb keeps in-frame clones, though not all of them. The data contain approximately 150,000 clones, under 70% of them seen just once; the ten biggest clones take up around 3%. Material for sequencing was PBMCs. These TCRs come from a woman aged 40 to 49 in good health and CMV-seropositive.

The rearrangement joins TRBV18 to TRBJ2-7; 13 bases line up with TRBD2. Germline-derived CDR1 and CDR2 are KGHSH and LQKENI. The CDR3 totals 16 residues. V lost 3 bases, J lost 6 bases, and 8 bases stayed unmatched. This CDR3 is CASSPSGTSGTVEQYF. Written as DNA, the CDR3 is TGTGCCAGCTCACCTTCCGGGACTAGCGGGACGGTCGAGCAGTACTTC.

The CDR3 sequence is CASSQLDRVNTEAFF. The CDR3 nucleotides read TGCGCCAGCAGCCAACTGGACAGGGTGAACACTGAAGCTTTCTTT. The V gene is TRBV4-1, the J gene TRBJ1-1; 8 bases agree with TRBD1. V gave up 2 bases and J gave up 0 bases; unmatched junction bases: 2. In germline, CDR1 is MGHRA, CDR2 YSYEKL. This CDR3 is 15 amino acids long.

The CDR3 DNA follows: TGTGCCAGCAGCTTGTTTTCGGGGACAGGTGGCAATGAGCAGTTCTTC. It codes for CASSLFSGTGGNEQFF. V usage is TRBV5-4 and J usage is TRBJ2-1, with 8 bases that match TRBD1. Germline-derived CDR1 and CDR2 are SGHNT and YYREEE (reference sequence). The CDR3 spans 16 residues. The junction had 9 bases not matched to a gene; V was cut back by 1 base and J by 6 bases.

The chain uses TRBV5-4 and TRBJ2-1, with D possibly being TRBD1 (6 bases). V lost 1 base, J lost 10 bases, and 9 bases lay in between. The germline CDR1 and CDR2 sequences are SGHNT and YYREEE (reference sequence). The CDR3 has 12 residues. CDR3 residues: CASSLSGGEQFF. Written as DNA, the CDR3 is TGTGCCAGCAGCTTGTCTGGGGGCGAGCAGTTCTTC.

V is TRBV9 and J is TRBJ2-5; D is ambiguous. Between the trimmed V and J ends, which lost 4 bases and 2 bases, there was a span of 18 bases. CDR1 SGDLS and CDR2 YYNGEE come from the germline V gene. The CDR3 has 16 residues. The CDR3 loop is CASSPRSGKEQETQYF. The CDR3 DNA reads TGTGCCAGCAGCCCGCGATCAGGCAAAGAGCAAGAGACCCAGTACTTC.